This T cell receptor (beta chain) was sequenced for a study of blood T cells in healthy people across ages. PCR was performed a second time for roughly 7 to 11 cycles using a sample-barcoded 5' primer and a J-beta primer mix. Each sample provided no less than 2.5 million CDR3-containing paired-end reads. TCRdb used MiXCR to reprocess the 5' RACE reads, holding one entry per CDR3 protein. The sample gives about 700,000 distinct CDR3 sequences, roughly 32% of which show up once; 15% is in the top ten. The CDR3 contains 14 residues. Germline-derived CDR1 and CDR2 are SGDLS and YYNGEE. V was pared by 0 bases and J by 2 bases, with 9 bases between. In this sample, this clonotype turned up many times. Its antigen is not known. The sample providers were healthy Caucasian people from Russia, aged roughly 6 to 95. The study's findings and limits: Bulk PBMC profiling left naive and antigen-experienced comparisons inconclusive.

The gene calls are TRBV9 and TRBJ2-7; TRBD1 might be the D (5 bases). This receptor was obtained from a woman older than 75 in good health. The sample was blood. This CDR3 reads CASSVVPGTYEQYF. The CDR3 region has the DNA TGTGCCAGCAGCGTAGTCCCAGGGACCTACGAGCAGTACTTC.